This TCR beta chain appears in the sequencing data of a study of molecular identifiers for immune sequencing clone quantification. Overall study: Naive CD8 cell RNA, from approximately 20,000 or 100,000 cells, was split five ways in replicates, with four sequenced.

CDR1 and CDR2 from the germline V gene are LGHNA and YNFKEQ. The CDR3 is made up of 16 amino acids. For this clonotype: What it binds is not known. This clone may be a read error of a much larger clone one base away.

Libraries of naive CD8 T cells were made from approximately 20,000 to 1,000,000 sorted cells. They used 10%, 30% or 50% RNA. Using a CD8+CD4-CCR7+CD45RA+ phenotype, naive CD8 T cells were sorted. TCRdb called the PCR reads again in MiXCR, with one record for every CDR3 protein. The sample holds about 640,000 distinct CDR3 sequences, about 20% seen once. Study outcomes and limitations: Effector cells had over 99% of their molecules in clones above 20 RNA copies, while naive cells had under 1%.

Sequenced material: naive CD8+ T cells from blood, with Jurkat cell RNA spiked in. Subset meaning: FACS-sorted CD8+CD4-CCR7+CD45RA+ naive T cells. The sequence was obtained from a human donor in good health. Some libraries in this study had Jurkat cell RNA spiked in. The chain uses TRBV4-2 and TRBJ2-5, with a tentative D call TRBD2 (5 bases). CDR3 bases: TGTGCCAGCAGCCAAGAAGGGATAGCGCGACAAGAGACCCTGTACTTC. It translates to CASSQEGIARQETLYF.